This T cell receptor (beta chain) is from a study of cytomegalovirus exposure and HLA in healthy donors. V was pared by 0 bases and J by 7 bases, with 6 bases of the junction left unmatched. Germline-derived CDR1 and CDR2 are SGHAT and FQNNGV. The CDR3 is 15 residues long. The PCR made use of 60 Vbeta and 13 Jbeta primers. The data were produced by immunoSEQ multiplex PCR, yet TCRdb's version contains in-frame clones alone and is incomplete. The data show some 150,000 clones, under 80% seen once. The rearrangement uses TRBV11-2 and TRBJ1-2, with 9 nucleotides matching TRBD1. The sequencing input was PBMCs. This clonotype originated in a female donor in good health and CMV-seronegative. The CDR3 spells CASSLDLQGAAGYTF. CDR3 bases: TGTGCCAGCAGCTTAGATCTACAGGGGGCGGCTGGCTACACCTTC.